This TCR beta chain was recorded in a study of control samples from healthy donors and cancer patients. Data came from immunoSEQ multiplex PCR; TCRdb stores just in-frame clones and leaves some out. Found here are about 120,000 clones, about 87% of them singletons; the top ten hold about 12%. Germline CDR1 SNHLY, CDR2 FYNNEI. The CDR3 totals 14 residues. The V end was cut by 3 bases, the J end by 6 bases, with 12 bases between. The receptor was isolated from a man aged 30 to 39 in good health. The chain joins TRBV2 to TRBJ1-5, with D possibly matching TRBD1 (6 bases). The sample taken for sequencing was blood. In DNA, the CDR3 is TGTGCCAGCAGTGAGCGGCAGGGGTTTCAGCCCCAGCATTTT. This encodes CASSERQGFQPQHF.